This TCR beta chain was sequenced in a study of blood T cell repertoires in COVID-19. Overall study: T cells, B-cell-depleted T cells, or PBMCs supplied cDNA or gDNA.

The method was immunoSEQ multiplex PCR; TCRdb's version includes in-frame clones alone and lacks a portion of them. The profile shows some 78,000 clones, more than 80% of them singletons. The CDR3 is 15 residues long. The ends were cut back, 2 bases at V and 2 bases at J, with 13 bases in the middle. Germline values: CDR1 WNHNN, CDR2 SYGVQD (reference sequence). This clone was seen only once. This receptor was taken from a man aged 45-60 years with active or convalescent COVID-19. J is TRBJ2-7 and V is TRBV10-1; D uncertain. The sequenced sample was peripheral blood. CDR3 protein: CASSEASTVPYEQYF. DNA of the CDR3: TGCGCCAGCAGTGAGGCGAGCACGGTCCCCTACGAGCAGTACTTC.